Presented here are 17 T cell receptor beta chains from one specimen sequenced in a study of cytomegalovirus exposure and HLA in healthy donors. The primer mix had 60 Vbeta and 13 Jbeta primers. Only in-frame clones appear in the TCRdb table, and some are missing; sequencing was by immunoSEQ multiplex PCR. The table records about 160,000 clones, 65% to 85% of them present only once. The sequenced material came from PBMCs. The origin of the receptors is a boy younger than 10 in good health and CMV-seronegative.

This clone was detected once. The rearrangement links TRBV7-2 to TRBJ2-3; D perhaps matches TRBD2 (5 bases). V lost 1 base and J 2 bases, leaving 13 bases between the germline ends. Germline V lookup: CDR1 SGHTA, CDR2 FQGNSA. The CDR3 consists of 16 residues. The CDR3 protein is CASSLGGSTYTDTQYF. The CDR3 nucleotides read TGTGCCAGCAGCTTAGGTGGGAGTACCTACACAGATACGCAGTATTTT. The variable domain in full, with the rest retrieved from reference TRBV7-2 and TRBJ2-3, is GAGVSQSPSNKVTEKGKDVELRCDPISGHTALYWYRQSLGQGLEFLIYFQGNSAPDKSGLPSDRFSAERTGGSVSTLTIQRTQQEDSAVYLCASSLGGSTYTDTQYFGPGTRLTVL.

The sample holds a few counts of this clone. V usage is TRBV2 and J usage is TRBJ2-1; 13 bases line up with TRBD2. V lost 6 bases and J lost 6; bases outside the gene matches: 5. The CDR3 loop spans 15 amino acids. Germline CDR1 SNHLY, CDR2 FYNNEI. This CDR3 is CASRARTSGGNEQFF. The CDR3 nucleotides are TGTGCCAGCAGGGCTCGGACTAGCGGGGGCAATGAGCAGTTCTTC.

This chain links TRBV27 with TRBJ2-1, with TRBD1 identical over 9 bases. Germline-derived CDR1 and CDR2 are MNHEY and SMNVEV (reference sequence). The trim removed 4 bases at V and 6 bases at J, leaving 7 bases unmatched. This CDR3 region has 15 residues. As DNA, the CDR3 is TGTGCCAGCAGTTCACAGGGGGCGCTGTCCAATGAGCAGTTCTTC. Protein: CASSSQGALSNEQFF.

The chain carries TRBV19 and TRBJ1-1, with unresolved D. V was pared by 1 base and J by 1 base, with 4 bases between. The CDR3 runs to 13 residues. Germline V lookup: CDR1 LNHDA, CDR2 SQIVND (reference sequence). The CDR3 is CASSIAQNTEAFF. As DNA, the CDR3 is TGTGCCAGTAGTATAGCACAGAACACTGAAGCTTTCTTT.

This clone was seen a single time. The rearrangement joins TRBV29-1 to TRBJ1-4, with unresolved D. Deletions cut 5 bases from V and 5 bases from J, with 12 bases between. Germline V gene sequence: CDR1 SQVTM, CDR2 ANQGSEA. The length of the CDR3 is 13 residues. Here the CDR3 reads CSVSGGPNEKLFF. CDR3 nucleotides: TGCAGCGTTAGTGGAGGCCCAAATGAAAAACTGTTTTTT.

V gene TRBV29-1 combines with J gene TRBJ2-3, with D possibly being TRBD2 (6 bases). CDR1 and CDR2 from the germline V gene are SQVTM and ANQGSEA. The CDR3 consists of 15 residues. The V end lost 1 base, the J end lost 2 bases, and 13 bases lay between the germline ends. This CDR3 is CSVEVYGEDTDTQYF. DNA of the CDR3: TGCAGCGTTGAAGTCTACGGGGAGGACACAGATACGCAGTATTTT.

The chain has TRBV7-8 and TRBJ2-3, with D unclear. Trimming pared 2 bases from V and 0 bases from J, leaving 12 bases between. This CDR3 is built from 16 residues. Germline CDR1 and CDR2: SGHVS and FQNEAQ. CDR3 in DNA: TGTGCCAGCAGCTTACGTAGCTTTACTAGCACAGATACGCAGTATTTT. Translation: CASSLRSFTSTDTQYF.

The chain combines TRBV6-1 with TRBJ1-5, with TRBD1 identical over 7 bases. Germline lookup yields CDR1 MNHNS and CDR2 SASEGT. The CDR3 runs 14 residues. J lost 0 bases, V lost 6 bases, and 2 bases had no gene match. The CDR3 spells CASSDRDSNQPQHF. CDR3 bases: TGTGCCAGCAGCGACAGGGATAGCAATCAGCCCCAGCATTTT.

The chain combines TRBV2 with TRBJ1-1; D gene ambiguous. V was pared by 5 bases and J by 3 bases, with 4 bases between. The germline V gene has CDR1 SNHLY and CDR2 FYNNEI. The CDR3 is made up of 11 amino acids. The CDR3 DNA reads TGTGCCAGCAGTTCAGACACTGAAGCTTTCTTT. This sequence encodes CASSSDTEAFF.

The chain combines TRBV4-1 with TRBJ1-2, with D tentatively TRBD1 (5 bases). Trimming cost V 0 bases and J 2 bases, with 16 bases left between them. From germline, CDR1 is MGHRA and CDR2 YSYEKL. This CDR3 region has 17 residues. CDR3 sequence (DNA): TGCGCCAGCAGCCAAGAGGAGTCGGCAGGGCCGAACTATGGCTACACCTTC. Protein: CASSQEESAGPNYGYTF.

The chain links TRBV30 to TRBJ2-5; 10 bases agree with TRBD2. With 5 bases clipped from V and 4 bases from J, the junction kept 4 bases outside the gene matches. Looked up from germline, CDR1 is GTSNPN and CDR2 is SVGIG (reference sequence). CDR3 length equals 13 residues. CDR3 sequence reads: CAWGAGGRETQYF. Here the CDR3 DNA reads TGTGCCTGGGGAGCGGGAGGGAGAGAGACCCAGTACTTC.

The chain uses TRBV6-5 and TRBJ1-5; TRBD1 aligns across 7 bases. The CDR3 length is 14 residues. Losses at the gene ends were 5 bases for V and 5 bases for J; bases not matched to a gene: 6. The germline gives CDR1 MNHEY, CDR2 SVGAGI. The chain's CDR3 is CASSQGTAYQPQHF. CDR3 DNA sequence: TGTGCCAGCAGTCAGGGGACAGCTTATCAGCCCCAGCATTTT.

This sequence joins TRBV2 and TRBJ1-2, with D maybe TRBD1 (6 bases). V was pared by 5 bases and J by 5 bases, with 15 bases between. From germline, CDR1 is SNHLY and CDR2 FYNNEI. The CDR3 consists of 14 residues. The CDR3 loop reads CASSLVRGWYGYTF. The CDR3, as DNA: TGTGCCAGCAGTTTAGTCAGGGGTTGGTATGGCTACACCTTC.

V is TRBV10-2 and J is TRBJ1-1, with unresolved D. This CDR3 is 15 amino acids long. V was shortened by 10 bases and J by 2 bases, with 20 bases between the two germline ends. Germline V gene sequence: CDR1 WSHSY, CDR2 SAAADI. This CDR3 is CATRIPGEGNTEAFF. For the CDR3, the DNA is TGCGCCACCCGAATTCCCGGGGAGGGAAACACTGAAGCTTTCTTT.

Here the CDR3 DNA reads TGTGCCAGCAGCACTACAGGTGCAACCGATATGAACACTGAAGCTTTCTTT. Translated, it gives CASSTTGATDMNTEAFF. The V and J genes are TRBV7-9 and TRBJ1-1; D is possibly TRBD1 (5 bases). The V end was cut by 5 bases, the J end by 0 bases, with 19 bases between. Looked up from germline, CDR1 is SEHNR and CDR2 is FQNEAQ (reference sequence). This CDR3 is built from 17 residues. Variable domain in full (rest from reference TRBV7-9 and TRBJ1-1): DTGVSQNPRHKITKRGQNVTFRCDPISEHNRLYWYRQTLGQGPEFLTYFQNEAQLEKSRLLSDRFSAERPKGSFSTLEIQRTEQGDSAMYLCASSTTGATDMNTEAFFGQGTRLTVV.

The chain is built from TRBV5-6 and TRBJ1-2, with 8 nucleotides matching TRBD1. The V segment lost 0 bases and the J segment 4 bases; nucleotides outside the gene matches: 5. Looked up from germline, CDR1 is SGHDT and CDR2 is YYEEEE. The CDR3 contains 15 residues. DNA for the CDR3: TGTGCCAGCAGCTTGGTTGGACAGGGCATCTATGGCTACACCTTC. This gives the protein CASSLVGQGIYGYTF.

This clone was seen just once. The chain recombines TRBV19 with TRBJ1-1; D possibly corresponds to TRBD1 (6 bases). The CDR3 contains 13 residues. V was pared by 5 bases and J by 3 bases, with 10 bases between. Per germline, CDR1 LNHDA and CDR2 SQIVND (reference sequence). CDR3 coding DNA: TGTGCCAGTAGTCCTAGGGGGTACACTGAAGCTTTCTTT. Translating gives CASSPRGYTEAFF.